This record covers a single TCR beta chain. It has no known antigen specificity. Base qualities are not provided; no much larger clone lies one nucleotide away. The sample is drawn from a study of identical twins (dated by TCRdb to about 2016). Turning to the overall study: TCR alpha and beta repertoires from monozygotic twins, unrelated adults of various ages and cord blood were deep-sequenced to test whether fetal clonotypes persist. To rule out contamination, replicate twin experiments were performed at different times with different library preparation protocols.

What the research found in general, with its limitations: Compared with coincidental sharing between unrelated individuals, out-of-frame TCR alpha sequences shared between twins had an excess of sequences with low generation probability. In beta out-of-frame sequences, excess twin sharing was weaker, because having fewer shared sequences lowered the signal-to-noise ratio. In monozygotic twins, out-of-frame TCR alpha sharing was systematically underestimated by recombination models, although the models agreed with sharing between unrelated individuals. Abundant cord blood beta clonotypes carried fewer insertions; young adult naive repertoires showed a weaker similar trend, while memory repertoires showed none. Invariant T cells such as MAIT and iNKT could partly confound zero-insertion analyses, though diverse VJ usage argued against this for most clonotypes. Because the same donors could not be followed over many years, the conclusions relied on cross-sectional statistical analysis.

The library came from 5' RACE. Sequencing relied on an Illumina HiSeq 2000. Template switching added a universal primer binding site, and the final cDNA carried a unique molecular identifier that allowed TCR cDNA molecules to be counted accurately. First-strand cDNA for TCR alpha and beta chains was synthesized from specific primers in the conserved constant-segment region. To control for contamination, every cDNA library carried two barcodes: a SMART-Mk sample barcode plus Illumina barcodes. TruSeq adapter sequences, together with Illumina sample barcodes, were added in two successive PCR steps. The TCR alpha and beta cDNA libraries were sequenced on the Illumina HiSeq platform using custom primers. In the source study's methods: MiGEC was used to process raw reads and extract unique molecular identifiers, and MiXCR was used to find CDR3 positions. For each individual, recombination models were inferred using an EM algorithm with the repgenHMM and IGoR tools. The tcR package in R was used for shared clonotype analysis, with sharing normalized by the product of cloneset sizes. Out-of-frame nonproductive sequences were analyzed to study raw recombination free of thymic and clonal selection effects. TCRdb passed the public sequencing reads through fastp at Q25 and MiXCR, retaining productive beta sequences. Here each entry gathers all rows of one CDR3 protein and keeps the most common genes and DNA. In this record, the V and J calls reflect TCRdb's handling and not the investigators' own analysis. The sample table shows 700,000 to 950,000 distinct CDR3 sequences, and about 12% are seen once. The top ten clonotypes cover around 1.6% of the sample.

V gives up 5 bases and J gives up 2 bases, and the segment between their germline ends measures 11 bases. From its cysteine to its phenylalanine, the CDR3 spans 14 amino acids. Only the CDR3 region is kept as DNA, spanning 42 bases read in frame from base 1. CDR1 and CDR2, per the germline V gene (reference sequence), are SEHNR and FQNEAQ. Every donor in the study was a healthy Caucasian. The twin cohort comprised three pairs of female monozygotic twins, all aged roughly 18 to 30 years. The RNA used for TCR libraries was isolated from peripheral blood mononuclear cells. These data also featured in a second study, about yellow fever vaccine responses in identical twins. Looking at the second paper: The authors reported that the T cell response to vaccination in identical twins appeared partly convergent and partly personalized. In the study, vaccine-responding T cell clones were precisely tracked in identical twins.

This sequence originates from a woman between 18 and 30 years old in good health. The rearranged chain carries TRBV7-9 and TRBJ2-3; too little of a D gene remains to name it. The specimen sequenced was PBMCs. CDR3 loop: CASSPPWNTDTQYF. In nucleotide form, the sequence is TGTGCCAGCAGCCCCCCTTGGAACACAGATACGCAGTATTTT.